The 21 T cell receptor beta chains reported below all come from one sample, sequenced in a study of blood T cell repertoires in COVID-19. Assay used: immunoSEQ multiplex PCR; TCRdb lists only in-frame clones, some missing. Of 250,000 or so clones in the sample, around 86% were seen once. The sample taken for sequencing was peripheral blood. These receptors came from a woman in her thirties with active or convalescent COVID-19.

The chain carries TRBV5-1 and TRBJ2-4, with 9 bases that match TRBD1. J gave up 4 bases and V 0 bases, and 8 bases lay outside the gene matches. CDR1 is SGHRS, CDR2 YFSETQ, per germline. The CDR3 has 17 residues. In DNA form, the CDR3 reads TGCGCCAGCAGCTTGGAGCCTATGGGGACAGGGAAAAACATTCAGTACTTC. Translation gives CASSLEPMGTGKNIQYF.

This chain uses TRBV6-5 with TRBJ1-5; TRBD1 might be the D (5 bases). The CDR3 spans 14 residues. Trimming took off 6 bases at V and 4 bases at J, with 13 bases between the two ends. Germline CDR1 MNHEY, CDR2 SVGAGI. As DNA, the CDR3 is TGTGCCAGCAGCCCCGACAGAAATAATCAGCCCCAGCATTTT. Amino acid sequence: CASSPDRNNQPQHF.

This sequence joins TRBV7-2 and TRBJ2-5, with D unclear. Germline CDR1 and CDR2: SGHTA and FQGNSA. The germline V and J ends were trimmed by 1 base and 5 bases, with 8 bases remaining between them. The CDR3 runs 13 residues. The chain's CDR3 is CASSLGVRETQYF. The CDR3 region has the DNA TGTGCCAGCAGCTTAGGGGTGCGGGAGACCCAGTACTTC.

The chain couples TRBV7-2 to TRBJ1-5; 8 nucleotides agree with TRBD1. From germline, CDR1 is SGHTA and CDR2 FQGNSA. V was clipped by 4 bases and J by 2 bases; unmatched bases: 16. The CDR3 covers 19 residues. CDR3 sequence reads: CASSSTGTGGWYGNQPQHF. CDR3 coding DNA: TGTGCCAGCAGCTCGACCGGGACAGGTGGATGGTATGGCAATCAGCCCCAGCATTTT.

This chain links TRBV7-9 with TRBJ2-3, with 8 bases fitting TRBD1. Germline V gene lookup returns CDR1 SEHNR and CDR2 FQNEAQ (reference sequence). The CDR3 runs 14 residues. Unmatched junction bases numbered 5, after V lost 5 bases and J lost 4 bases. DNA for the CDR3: TGTGCCAGCAGCCCGTGGGACAGGCCAGATACGCAGTATTTT. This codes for CASSPWDRPDTQYF.

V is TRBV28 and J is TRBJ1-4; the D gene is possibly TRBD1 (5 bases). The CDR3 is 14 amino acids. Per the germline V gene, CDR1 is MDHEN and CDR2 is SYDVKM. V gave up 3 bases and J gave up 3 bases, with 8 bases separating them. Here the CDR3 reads CASSFDSSNEKLFF. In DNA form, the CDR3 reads TGTGCCAGCAGTTTCGACAGCTCTAATGAAAAACTGTTTTTT.

The CDR3 DNA is TGTGCCAGCAGTTCCGGTGGCAGGCGGAACACTGAAGCTTTCTTT. It yields the protein CASSSGGRRNTEAFF. The rearrangement links TRBV27 to TRBJ1-1; D gene uncertain. This CDR3 contains 15 residues. Germline CDR1 and CDR2: MNHEY and SMNVEV (reference sequence). Deletions cut 4 bases from V and 1 base from J, with 13 bases between.

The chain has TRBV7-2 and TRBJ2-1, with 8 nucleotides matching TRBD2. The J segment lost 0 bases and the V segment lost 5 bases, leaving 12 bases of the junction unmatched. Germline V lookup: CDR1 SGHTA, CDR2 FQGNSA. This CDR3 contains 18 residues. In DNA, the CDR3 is TGTGCCAGCAGCCCCAGGGCGACTAGCGTGGGCTCCTACAATGAGCAGTTCTTC. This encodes CASSPRATSVGSYNEQFF.

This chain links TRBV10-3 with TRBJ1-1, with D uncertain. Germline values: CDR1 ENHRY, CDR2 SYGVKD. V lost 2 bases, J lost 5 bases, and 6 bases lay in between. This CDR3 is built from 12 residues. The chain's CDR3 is CAISEDTTEAFF. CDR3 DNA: TGTGCCATCAGTGAGGACACTACTGAAGCTTTCTTT.

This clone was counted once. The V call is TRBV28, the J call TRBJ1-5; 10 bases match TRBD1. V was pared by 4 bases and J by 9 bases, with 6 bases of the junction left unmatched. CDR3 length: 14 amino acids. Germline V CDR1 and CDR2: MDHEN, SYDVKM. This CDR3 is CASSSTGGGGPQHF. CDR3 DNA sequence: TGTGCCAGCAGTTCGACAGGGGGCGGAGGGCCCCAGCATTTT.

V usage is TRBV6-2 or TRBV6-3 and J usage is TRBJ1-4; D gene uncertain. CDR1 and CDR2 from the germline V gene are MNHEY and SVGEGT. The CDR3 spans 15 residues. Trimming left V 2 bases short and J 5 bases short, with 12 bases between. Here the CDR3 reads CASSYRGSYNEKLFF. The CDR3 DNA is TGTGCCAGCAGTTACAGAGGCAGCTACAATGAAAAACTGTTTTTT.

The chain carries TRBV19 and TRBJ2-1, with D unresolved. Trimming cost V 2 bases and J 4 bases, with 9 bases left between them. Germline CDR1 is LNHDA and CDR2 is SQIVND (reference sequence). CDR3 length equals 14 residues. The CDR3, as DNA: TGTGCCAGTAGTATATCGAGTTTTTACAATGAGCAGTTCTTC. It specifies CASSISSFYNEQFF.

This chain's CDR3 is CASSLAGGPEQYF. The DNA of the CDR3 is TGTGCCAGCAGTCTAGCGGGGGGGCCCGAGCAGTACTTC. V and J are TRBV6-2 or TRBV6-3 and TRBJ2-7; 12 nucleotides line up with TRBD2. The V and J ends lost 5 bases and 6 bases, in that order; junction bases with no gene match: 2. Germline V gene sequence: CDR1 MNHEY, CDR2 SVGEGT. The CDR3 runs to 13 residues.

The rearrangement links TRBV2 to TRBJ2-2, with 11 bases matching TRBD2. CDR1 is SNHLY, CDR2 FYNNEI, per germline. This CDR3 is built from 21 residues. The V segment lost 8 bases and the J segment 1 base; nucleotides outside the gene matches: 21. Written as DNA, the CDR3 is TGTGCCAGCTACGATACCGGTGGGCTAGCGGGGGGCCCCGGGAACACCGGGGAGCTGTTTTTT. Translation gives CASYDTGGLAGGPGNTGELFF.

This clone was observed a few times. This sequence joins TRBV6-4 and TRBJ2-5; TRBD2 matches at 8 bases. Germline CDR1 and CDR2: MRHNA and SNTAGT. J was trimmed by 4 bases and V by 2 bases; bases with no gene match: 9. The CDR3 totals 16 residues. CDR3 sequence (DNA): TGTGCCAGCAGTGACGGACTAGCCAACCTCCCAGAGACCCAGTACTTC. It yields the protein CASSDGLANLPETQYF.

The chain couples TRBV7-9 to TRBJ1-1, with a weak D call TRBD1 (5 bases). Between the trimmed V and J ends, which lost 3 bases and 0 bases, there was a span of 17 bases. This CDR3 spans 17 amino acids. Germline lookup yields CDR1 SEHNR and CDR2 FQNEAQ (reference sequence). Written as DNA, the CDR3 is TGTGCCAGCAGCTTTTACCTGGGAGGGGCCATGAACACTGAAGCTTTCTTT. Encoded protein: CASSFYLGGAMNTEAFF.

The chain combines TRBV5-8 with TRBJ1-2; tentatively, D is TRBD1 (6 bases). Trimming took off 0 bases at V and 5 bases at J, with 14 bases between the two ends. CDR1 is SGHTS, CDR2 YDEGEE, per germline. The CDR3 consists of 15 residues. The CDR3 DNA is TGTGCCAGCAGCTTGGCTCCGACAGGCAGATATGGCTACACCTTC. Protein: CASSLAPTGRYGYTF.

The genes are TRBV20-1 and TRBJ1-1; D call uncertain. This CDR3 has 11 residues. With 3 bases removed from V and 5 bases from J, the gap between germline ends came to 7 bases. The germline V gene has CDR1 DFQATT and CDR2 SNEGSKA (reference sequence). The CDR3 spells CSARGRTEAFF. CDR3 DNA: TGCAGTGCTAGGGGGAGGACTGAAGCTTTCTTT.

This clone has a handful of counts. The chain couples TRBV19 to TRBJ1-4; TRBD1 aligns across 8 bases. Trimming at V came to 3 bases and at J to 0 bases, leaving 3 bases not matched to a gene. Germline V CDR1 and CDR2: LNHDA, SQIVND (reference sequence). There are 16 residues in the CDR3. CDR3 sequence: CASSIQGQATNEKLFF. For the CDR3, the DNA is TGTGCCAGTAGTATCCAGGGACAGGCAACTAATGAAAAACTGTTTTTT.

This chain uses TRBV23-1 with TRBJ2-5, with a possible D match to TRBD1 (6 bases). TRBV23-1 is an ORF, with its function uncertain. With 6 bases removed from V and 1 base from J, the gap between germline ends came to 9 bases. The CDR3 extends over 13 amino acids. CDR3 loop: CASRDRVQETQYF. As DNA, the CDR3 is TGCGCCAGCAGGGACAGAGTCCAAGAGACCCAGTACTTC.

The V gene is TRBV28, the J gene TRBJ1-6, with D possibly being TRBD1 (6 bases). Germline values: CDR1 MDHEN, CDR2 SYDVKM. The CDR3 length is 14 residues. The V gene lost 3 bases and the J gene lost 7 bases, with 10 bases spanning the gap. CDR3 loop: CASSFWGLNSPLHF. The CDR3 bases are TGTGCCAGCAGTTTTTGGGGGCTAAATTCACCCCTCCACTTT.